The clone carrying this T cell receptor (beta chain) was detected ten times or more. Its antigen is currently unknown. The germline CDR1 and CDR2 sequences are SGHTA and FQGNSA. With 2 bases removed from V and 4 bases from J, the gap between germline ends came to 8 bases. The CDR3 contains 13 residues. TCR beta CDR3 region amplification was performed from RNA transcripts. TCR CDR3 underwent first-round RT-PCR with the HTBI primer set. TCRdb re-analysed the multiplex PCR reads in MiXCR, keeping a single row per CDR3 protein. The table includes about 520,000 distinct CDR3 sequences, 24% detected once. Ophthalmopathy patients had Clinical Activity Score at least 3, NOSPECS grade at least 4, duration under 3 months. The data were obtained in a study of T cells in Graves' hyperthyroidism and ophthalmopathy. General study results and limits: Within blood appeared most thyroid clonotypes that had expanded above 0.001.

This TCR came from a woman aged 25 to 39 with Graves' ophthalmopathy. The sequencing sample was made of blood. The rearrangement links TRBV7-2 to TRBJ1-2; D is ambiguous. The CDR3 here is CASSLRVGYGYTF. Written as DNA, the CDR3 is TGTGCCAGCAGCTTAAGGGTAGGCTATGGCTACACCTTC.